This passage covers 8 T cell receptor beta chains from one sample sequenced in a study of blood T cell repertoires in COVID-19 (TCRdb year 2020). The library relied on the immunoSEQ multiplex PCR assay. In TCRdb, the immuneACCESS table is reduced to in-frame sequences with V and J assigned. These tables do not hold every clone; where another copy was compared, an unresolved V gene accounts for under half, and the others remain unexplained. This sample gives hundreds of thousands of clones in total; 70% to 90% of them show up just once. Together, the top ten hold about 2% of the sample. The sample consisted of PBMCs or T cells enriched from blood (not recorded which). All receptors derive from a woman under 30 with acute COVID-19.

CDR3 loop: CASGITGNGYTF. The DNA of the CDR3 is TGTGCTAGTGGGATTACAGGGAATGGCTACACCTTC. The chain uses TRBV12-5 and TRBJ1-2; weak D call: TRBD1 (6 bases). Between the trimmed V and J ends, which lost 6 bases and 6 bases, there was a span of 11 bases. Looked up from germline, CDR1 is LGHNT and CDR2 is FRNRAP. CDR3 length equals 12 residues.

The rearrangement uses TRBV15 and TRBJ1-1; D ambiguous. V was shortened by 0 bases and J by 3 bases, with 11 bases between the two germline ends. From germline, CDR1 is LNHNV and CDR2 YYDKDF (reference sequence). This CDR3 has 15 amino acids. The CDR3 is CATSRDKHLDTEAFF. The CDR3 DNA follows: TGTGCCACCAGCAGAGATAAACACCTGGACACTGAAGCTTTCTTT.

The chain links TRBV12-3 or TRBV12-4 to TRBJ2-7, with unresolved D. V was pared by 8 bases and J by 10 bases, with 21 bases between. This CDR3 has 13 amino acids. Here the CDR3 DNA reads TGTGCCAGCCGCTCCACCACCATAGTCGAACAGTACTTC. As protein: CASRSTTIVEQYF.

The J gene is TRBJ1-2, the V gene TRBV5-1, with 7 bases fitting TRBD1. The V gene end was trimmed by 4 bases and the J gene end by 8 bases; junction bases not matched to a gene: 11. The V gene's germline CDR1 is SGHRS and CDR2 YFSETQ. The CDR3 totals 14 residues. The CDR3 sequence is CASSNPGQRVGYTF. The CDR3 nucleotides are TGCGCCAGCAGCAACCCGGGACAGCGAGTCGGCTACACCTTC. Complete variable domain (other parts from reference TRBV5-1 and TRBJ1-2): KAGVTQTPRYLIKTRGQQVTLSCSPISGHRSVSWYQQTPGQGLQFLFEYFSETQRNKGNFPGRFSGRQFSNSRSEMNVSTLELGDSALYLCASSNPGQRVGYTFGSGTRLTVV.

The chain combines TRBV12-3 or TRBV12-4 with TRBJ2-5; unclear D gene. The CDR3 totals 12 residues. Trimming stripped 4 bases from V and 1 base from J, with 4 bases between. The CDR3 protein is CASSWPQETQYF. CDR3 bases: TGTGCCAGCAGTTGGCCCCAAGAGACCCAGTACTTC.

The chain uses TRBV9 and TRBJ2-6, with 8 positions matching TRBD1. The CDR3 runs 17 residues. V lost 1 base to trimming and J lost 2 bases; unmatched junction nucleotides: 5. Germline V lookup: CDR1 SGDLS, CDR2 YYNGEE. DNA for the CDR3: TGTGCCAGCAGCGTATCGCGACAGGGGACTGGGGCCAACGTCCTGACTTTC. As protein: CASSVSRQGTGANVLTF.

The chain is built from TRBV12-3 or TRBV12-4 and TRBJ1-1; D remains unclear. This CDR3 region has 12 residues. V lost 2 bases and J lost 11, with 12 bases in between. Here the CDR3 DNA reads TGTGCCAGCAGTTTATCCCTGATGAGGGCTTTCTTT. Its protein product is CASSLSLMRAFF.

This rearrangement joins TRBV6-4 to TRBJ2-2; TRBD1 matches 9 bases. This CDR3 has 15 residues. Trimming at V came to 3 bases and at J to 9 bases, leaving 8 bases not matched to a gene. CDR1 MRHNA and CDR2 SNTAGT come from the germline V gene. The DNA for the CDR3 is TGTGCCAGCAGTGAAAGGACAGGGGCCCGCCGGGAGCTGTTTTTT. It codes for CASSERTGARRELFF.